This T cell receptor beta chain stems from a study of T cells of healthy individuals. V was clipped by 3 bases and J by 5 bases, with 11 bases between them. CDR3 length: 14 residues. Germline V CDR1 and CDR2: ENHRY, SYGVKD. A single record per CDR3 protein comes from TCRdb applying MiXCR to the 5' RACE reads. The data hold 45,000 to 60,000 distinct CDR3 sequences, with about 14% observed a single time. J is TRBJ1-5 and V is TRBV10-3; TRBD1 is a possible D gene (6 bases). The sequence derives from a human donor in good health. CDR3 protein: CAISEEGGDQPQHF. The CDR3 nucleotides read TGTGCCATCAGTGAAGAGGGGGGGGATCAGCCCCAGCATTTT.